Included here is one TCR beta chain sequence, with context. The target antigen is unknown. Profiling relied on immunoSEQ multiplex PCR, and the TCRdb table lists in-frame clones only, not all of them. The table lists roughly 54,000 clones, approximately 84% of them singletons. The sample is drawn from a study of OX40 agonist ivuxolimab in advanced cancers. General observations from the study: Within 6 weeks, CD4+ and CD8+ blood T cells expanded clonally at 0.1 to 3.0 mg/kg.

The CDR3 length is 11 residues. The V end lost 7 bases, the J end lost 4 bases, and 8 bases lay between the germline ends. Germline V CDR1 and CDR2: MNHNS, SASEGT. The V gene is TRBV6-1, the J gene TRBJ2-7; D may match TRBD1 or TRBD2 (5 bases each). The receptor comes from an adult with an advanced solid tumor such as melanoma, head and neck, liver or kidney cancer. This material consisted of CD4+ or CD8+ T cells sorted from blood, taken in a trial of the OX40 agonist ivuxolimab. The CDR3 sequence: CASMGPYEQYF. The CDR3 DNA reads as TGTGCCAGCATGGGACCTTACGAGCAGTACTTC.